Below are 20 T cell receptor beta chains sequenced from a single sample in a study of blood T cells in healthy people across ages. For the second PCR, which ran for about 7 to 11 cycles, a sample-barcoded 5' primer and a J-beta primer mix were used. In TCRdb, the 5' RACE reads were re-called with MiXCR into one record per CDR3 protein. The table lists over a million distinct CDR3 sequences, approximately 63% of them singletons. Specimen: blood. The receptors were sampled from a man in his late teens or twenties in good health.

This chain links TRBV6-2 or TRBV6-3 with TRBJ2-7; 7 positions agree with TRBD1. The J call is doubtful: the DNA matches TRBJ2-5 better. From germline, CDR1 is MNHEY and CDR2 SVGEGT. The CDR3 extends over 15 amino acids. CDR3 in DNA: TGTGCCAGCAGTTCCCCCGGGACAGCTGAGTGGACCCAGTACTTC. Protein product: CASSSPGTAEWTQYF.

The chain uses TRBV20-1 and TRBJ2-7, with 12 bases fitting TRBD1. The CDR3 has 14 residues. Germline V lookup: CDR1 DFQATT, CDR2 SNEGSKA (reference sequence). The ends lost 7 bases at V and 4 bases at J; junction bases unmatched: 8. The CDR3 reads CSVSPGQGAYEQYF. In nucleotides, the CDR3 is TGCAGTGTCTCCCCGGGACAGGGGGCTTACGAGCAGTACTTC.

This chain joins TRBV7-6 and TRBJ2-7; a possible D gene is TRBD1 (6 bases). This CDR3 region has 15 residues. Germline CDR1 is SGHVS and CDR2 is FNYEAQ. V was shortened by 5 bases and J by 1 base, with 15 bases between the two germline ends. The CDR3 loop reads CASSAERDTSYEQYF. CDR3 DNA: TGTGCCAGCAGCGCAGAACGGGACACTTCCTACGAGCAGTACTTC.

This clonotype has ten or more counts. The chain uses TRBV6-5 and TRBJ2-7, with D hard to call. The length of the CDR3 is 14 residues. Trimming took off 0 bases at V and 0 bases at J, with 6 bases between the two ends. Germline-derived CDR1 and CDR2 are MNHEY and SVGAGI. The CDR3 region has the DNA TGTGCCAGCAGTTACTCGGGCGGCTCCTACGAGCAGTACTTC. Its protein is CASSYSGGSYEQYF.

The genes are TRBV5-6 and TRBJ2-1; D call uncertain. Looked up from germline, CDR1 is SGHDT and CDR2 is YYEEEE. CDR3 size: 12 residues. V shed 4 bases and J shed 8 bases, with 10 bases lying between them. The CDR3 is CASSPSSHEQFF. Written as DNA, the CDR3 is TGTGCCAGCAGCCCATCCAGCCATGAGCAGTTCTTC.

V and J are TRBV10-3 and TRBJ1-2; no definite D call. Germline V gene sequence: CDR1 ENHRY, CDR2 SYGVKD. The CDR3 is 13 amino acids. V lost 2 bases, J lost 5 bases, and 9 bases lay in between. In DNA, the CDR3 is TGTGCCATCAGTGAGGGGAGGGAATATGGCTACACCTTC. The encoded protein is CAISEGREYGYTF.

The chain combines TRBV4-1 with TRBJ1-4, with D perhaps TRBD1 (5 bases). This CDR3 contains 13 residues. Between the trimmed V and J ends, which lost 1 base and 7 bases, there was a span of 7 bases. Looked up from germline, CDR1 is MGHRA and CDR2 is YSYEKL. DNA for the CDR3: TGCGCCAGCAGCCAAGTCGGGGCTGAAAAACTGTTTTTT. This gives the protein CASSQVGAEKLFF.

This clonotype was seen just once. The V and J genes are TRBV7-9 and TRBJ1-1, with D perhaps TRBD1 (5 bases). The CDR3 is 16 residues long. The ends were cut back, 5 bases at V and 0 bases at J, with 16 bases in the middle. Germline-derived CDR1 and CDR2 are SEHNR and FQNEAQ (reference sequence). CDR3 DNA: TGTGCCAGCAGCGATTTCAGGGAGGCTTTGAACACTGAAGCTTTCTTT. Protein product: CASSDFREALNTEAFF. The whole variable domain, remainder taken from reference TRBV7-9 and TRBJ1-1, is DTGVSQNPRHKITKRGQNVTFRCDPISEHNRLYWYRQTLGQGPEFLTYFQNEAQLEKSRLLSDRFSAERPKGSFSTLEIQRTEQGDSAMYLCASSDFREALNTEAFFGQGTRLTVV.

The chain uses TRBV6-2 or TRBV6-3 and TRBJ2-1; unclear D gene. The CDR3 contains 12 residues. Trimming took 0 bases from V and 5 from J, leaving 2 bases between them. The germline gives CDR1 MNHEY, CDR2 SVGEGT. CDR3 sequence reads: CASSYSHNEQFF. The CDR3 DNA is TGTGCCAGCAGTTACTCGCACAATGAGCAGTTCTTC.

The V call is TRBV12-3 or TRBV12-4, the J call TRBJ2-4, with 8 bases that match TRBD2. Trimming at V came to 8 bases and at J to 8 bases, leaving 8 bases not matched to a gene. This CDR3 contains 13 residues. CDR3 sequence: CASFSGVGDIQYF. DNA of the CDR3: TGTGCCAGCTTTAGCGGGGTCGGGGACATTCAGTACTTC.

The CDR3 nucleotides are TGTGCCAGCAGTATGGGGGGGACCACCCAAGAGACCCAGTACTTC. Its protein product is CASSMGGTTQETQYF. The chain uses TRBV12-3 or TRBV12-4 and TRBJ2-5; 7 bases fit TRBD2. After removal of 5 bases from V and 1 base from J, the junction contained 7 bases not matched to a gene. There are 15 residues in the CDR3.

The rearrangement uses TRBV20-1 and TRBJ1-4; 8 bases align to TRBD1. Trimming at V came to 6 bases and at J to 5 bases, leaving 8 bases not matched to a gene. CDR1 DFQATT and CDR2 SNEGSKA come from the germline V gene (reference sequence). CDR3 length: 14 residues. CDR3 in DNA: TGCAGTGCAAGGAAGAGGACAGGGAATGAAAAACTGTTTTTT. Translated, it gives CSARKRTGNEKLFF.

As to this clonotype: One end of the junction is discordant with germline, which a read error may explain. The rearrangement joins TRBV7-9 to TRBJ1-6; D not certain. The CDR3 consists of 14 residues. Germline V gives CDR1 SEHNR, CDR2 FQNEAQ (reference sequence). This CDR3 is CTSTPIGQNSPLHF. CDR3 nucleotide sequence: TGTACCAGCACCCCCATTGGGCAGAACTCACCCCTCCACTTT.

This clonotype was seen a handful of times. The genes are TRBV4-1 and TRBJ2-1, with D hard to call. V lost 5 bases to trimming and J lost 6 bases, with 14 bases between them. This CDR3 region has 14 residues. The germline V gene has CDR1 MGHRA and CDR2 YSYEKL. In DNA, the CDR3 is TGCGCCAGCAGCGCGCTCTTGAACGTCAATGAGCAGTTCTTC. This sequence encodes CASSALLNVNEQFF.

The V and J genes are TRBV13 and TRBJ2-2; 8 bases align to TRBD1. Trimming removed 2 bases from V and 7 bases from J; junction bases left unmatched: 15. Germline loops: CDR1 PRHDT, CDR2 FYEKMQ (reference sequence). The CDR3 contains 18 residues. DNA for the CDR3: TGTGCCAGCAGCTTAACCGCCCAGCAGGGGGCGAAGGGCGGGGAGCTGTTTTTT. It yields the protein CASSLTAQQGAKGGELFF.

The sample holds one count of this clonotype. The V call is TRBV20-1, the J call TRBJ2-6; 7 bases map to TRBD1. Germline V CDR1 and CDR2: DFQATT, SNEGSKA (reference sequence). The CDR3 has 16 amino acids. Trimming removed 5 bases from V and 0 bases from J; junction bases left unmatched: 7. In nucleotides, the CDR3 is TGCAGTGCTCGGTACCGACAGGGCTCTGGGGCCAACGTCCTGACTTTC. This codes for CSARYRQGSGANVLTF.

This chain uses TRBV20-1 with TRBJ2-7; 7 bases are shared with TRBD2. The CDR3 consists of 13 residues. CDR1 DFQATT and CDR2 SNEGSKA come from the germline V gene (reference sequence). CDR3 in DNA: TGCAGCGTATCCCCAGCGGGAAGCTACGAGCAGTACTTC. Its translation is CSVSPAGSYEQYF.

The CDR3 is CASSLHWQGGNTEAFF. CDR3 bases: TGTGCCAGCAGTCTCCACTGGCAGGGGGGAAACACTGAAGCTTTCTTT. This chain links TRBV28 with TRBJ1-1; 7 positions match TRBD1. The CDR3 extends over 16 amino acids. The ends lost 5 bases at V and 2 bases at J; junction bases unmatched: 11. Germline assignment: CDR1 MDHEN and CDR2 SYDVKM.

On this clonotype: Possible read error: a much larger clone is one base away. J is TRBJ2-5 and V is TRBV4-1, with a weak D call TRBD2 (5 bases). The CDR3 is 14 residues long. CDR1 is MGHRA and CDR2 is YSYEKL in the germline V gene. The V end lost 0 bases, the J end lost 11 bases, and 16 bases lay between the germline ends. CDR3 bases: TGCGCCAGCAGCCAAGAACTAGAGCTTCATGAGCAGTACTTC. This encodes CASSQELELHEQYF.

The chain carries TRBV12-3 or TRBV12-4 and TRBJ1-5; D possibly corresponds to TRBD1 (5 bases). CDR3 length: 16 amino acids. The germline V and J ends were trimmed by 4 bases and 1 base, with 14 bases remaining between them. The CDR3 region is CASSSLGPFSNQPQHF. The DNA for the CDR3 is TGTGCCAGCAGTTCCCTGGGACCGTTCAGCAATCAGCCCCAGCATTTT.